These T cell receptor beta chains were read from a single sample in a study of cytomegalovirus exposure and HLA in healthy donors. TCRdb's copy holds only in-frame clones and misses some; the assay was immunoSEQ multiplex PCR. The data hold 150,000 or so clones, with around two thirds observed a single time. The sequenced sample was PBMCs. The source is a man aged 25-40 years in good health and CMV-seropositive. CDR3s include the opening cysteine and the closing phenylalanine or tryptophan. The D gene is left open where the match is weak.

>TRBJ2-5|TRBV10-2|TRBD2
CASKGLAGGVVETQYF
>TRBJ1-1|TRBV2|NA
CASRVDRNVEAFF
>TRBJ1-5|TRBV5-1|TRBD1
CASRSGTGAYNQPQHF
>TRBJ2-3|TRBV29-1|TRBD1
CSVRDRASETQYF
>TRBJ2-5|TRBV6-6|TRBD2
CASSPSGLEETQYF
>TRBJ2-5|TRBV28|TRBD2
CASSATSDMGETQYF
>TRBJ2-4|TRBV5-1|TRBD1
CASSPWTGEALAKNIQYF
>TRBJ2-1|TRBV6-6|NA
CASRDSAGSEQFF
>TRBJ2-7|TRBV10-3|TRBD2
CATRGRAWPEQYF
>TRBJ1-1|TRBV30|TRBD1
CAWSSRRDSEAFF
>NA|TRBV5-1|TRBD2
CASSFTSGAISYEQYF
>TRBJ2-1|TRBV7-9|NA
CASSLVIEGGGSEQFF
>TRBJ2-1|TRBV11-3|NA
CASSLNSRNEQFF
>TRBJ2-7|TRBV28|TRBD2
CASSSAGLAGGPDKQYF
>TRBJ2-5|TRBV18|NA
CASSPGEEIQETQYF
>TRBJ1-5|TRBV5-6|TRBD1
CASSLEGQGINQPQHF
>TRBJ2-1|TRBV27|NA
CASNAGNEQFF
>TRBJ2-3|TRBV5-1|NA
CASSLSLGVGNTDTQYF
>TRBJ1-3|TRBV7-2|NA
CASSLGTWTGNTIYF
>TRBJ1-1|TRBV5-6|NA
CASSFTENTEAFF
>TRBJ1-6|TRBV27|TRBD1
CASRRDRPSSPLHF
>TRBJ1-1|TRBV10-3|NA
CAISESSSQGAEAFF
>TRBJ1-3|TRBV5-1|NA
CASSFEDRSSSGNTIYF
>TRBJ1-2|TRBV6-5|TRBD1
CASSFSTGVVYGYTF
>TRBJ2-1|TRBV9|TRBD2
CASSSSGTINNEQFF